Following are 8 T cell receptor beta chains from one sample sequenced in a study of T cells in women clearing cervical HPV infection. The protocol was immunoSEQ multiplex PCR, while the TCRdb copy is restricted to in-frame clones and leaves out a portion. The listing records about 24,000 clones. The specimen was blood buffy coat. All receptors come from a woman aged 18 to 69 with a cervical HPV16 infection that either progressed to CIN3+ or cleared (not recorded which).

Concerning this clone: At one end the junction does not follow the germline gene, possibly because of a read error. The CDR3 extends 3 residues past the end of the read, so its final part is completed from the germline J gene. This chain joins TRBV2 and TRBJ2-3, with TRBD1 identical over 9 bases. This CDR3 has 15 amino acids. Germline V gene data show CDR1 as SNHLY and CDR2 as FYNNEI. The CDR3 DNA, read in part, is TGTGCCAGCAGACGGGACAGGGCTATAACAGAGACG. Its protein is CASRRDRAITET. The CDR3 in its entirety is CASRRDRAITETQYF.

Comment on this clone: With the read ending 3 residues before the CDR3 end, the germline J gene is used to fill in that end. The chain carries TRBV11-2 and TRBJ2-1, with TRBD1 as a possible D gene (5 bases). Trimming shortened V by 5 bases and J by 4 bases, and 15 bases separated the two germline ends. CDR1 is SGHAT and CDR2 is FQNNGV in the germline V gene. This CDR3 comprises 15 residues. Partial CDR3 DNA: TGTGCCAGCAGCGCCCAGGACACTTTATACAATGAG. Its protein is CASSAQDTLYNE. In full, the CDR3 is CASSAQDTLYNEQFF. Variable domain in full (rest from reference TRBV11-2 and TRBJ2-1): EAGVAQSPRYKIIEKRQSVAFWCNPISGHATLYWYQQILGQGPKLLIQFQNNGVVDDSQLPKDRFSAERLKGVDSTLKIQPAKLEDSAVYLCASSAQDTLYNEQFFGPGTRLTVL.

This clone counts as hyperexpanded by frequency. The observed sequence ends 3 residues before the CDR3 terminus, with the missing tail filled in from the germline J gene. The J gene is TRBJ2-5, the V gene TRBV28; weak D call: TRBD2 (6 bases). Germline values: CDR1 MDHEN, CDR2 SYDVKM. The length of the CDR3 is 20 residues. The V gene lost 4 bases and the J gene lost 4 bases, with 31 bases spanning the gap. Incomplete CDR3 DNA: TGTGCCAGCAGTTCGACGGGGGAGAGGGCTAGTACCCATCTCATAGAGACC. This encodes CASSSTGERASTHLIET. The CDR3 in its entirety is CASSSTGERASTHLIETQYF.

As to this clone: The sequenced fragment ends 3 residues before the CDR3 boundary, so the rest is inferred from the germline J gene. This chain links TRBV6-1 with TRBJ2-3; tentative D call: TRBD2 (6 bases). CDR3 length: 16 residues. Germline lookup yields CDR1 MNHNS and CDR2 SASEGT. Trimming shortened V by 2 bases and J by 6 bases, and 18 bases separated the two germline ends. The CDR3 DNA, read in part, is TGTGCCAGCAGTGAAATCTACGCGGGGAACACGGATACG. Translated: CASSEIYAGNTDT. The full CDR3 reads CASSEIYAGNTDTQYF.

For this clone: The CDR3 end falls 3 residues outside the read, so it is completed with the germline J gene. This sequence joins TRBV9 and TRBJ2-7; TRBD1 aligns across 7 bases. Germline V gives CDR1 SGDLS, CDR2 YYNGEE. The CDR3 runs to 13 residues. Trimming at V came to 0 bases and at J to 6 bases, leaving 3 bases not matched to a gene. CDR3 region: CASSVDRDSEQYF. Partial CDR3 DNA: TGTGCCAGCAGCGTAGATAGGGACAGCGAG.

The DNA read from the CDR3 is TGCAGTGCCATTCCAGCGGGGGGGCTAAATACG. Translation gives CSAIPAGGLNT. The entire CDR3 is CSAIPAGGLNTQYF. The rearrangement joins TRBV20-1 to TRBJ2-3, with 10 positions matching TRBD2. The sequenced fragment ends 3 residues before the CDR3 boundary, so the rest is inferred from the germline J gene. Losses at the gene ends were 6 bases for V and 7 bases for J; bases not matched to a gene: 10. The germline gives CDR1 DFQATT, CDR2 SNEGSKA (reference sequence). This CDR3 contains 14 residues.

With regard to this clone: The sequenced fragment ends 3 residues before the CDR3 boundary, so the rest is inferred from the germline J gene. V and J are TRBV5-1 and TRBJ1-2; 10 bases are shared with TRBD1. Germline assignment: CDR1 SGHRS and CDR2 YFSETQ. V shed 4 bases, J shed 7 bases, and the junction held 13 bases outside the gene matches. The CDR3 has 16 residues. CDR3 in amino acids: CASSLQSDRGVGGYTF. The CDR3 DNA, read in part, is TGCGCCAGCAGCCTGCAATCGGACAGGGGGGTCGGTGGC. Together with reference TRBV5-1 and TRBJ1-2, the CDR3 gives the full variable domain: KAGVTQTPRYLIKTRGQQVTLSCSPISGHRSVSWYQQTPGQGLQFLFEYFSETQRNKGNFPGRFSGRQFSNSRSEMNVSTLELGDSALYLCASSLQSDRGVGGYTFGSGTRLTVV.

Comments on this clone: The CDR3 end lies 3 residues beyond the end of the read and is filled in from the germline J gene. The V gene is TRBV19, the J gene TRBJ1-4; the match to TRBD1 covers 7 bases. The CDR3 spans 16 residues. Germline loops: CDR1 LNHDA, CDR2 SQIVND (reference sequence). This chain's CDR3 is CASSITGVSYNSPLFF. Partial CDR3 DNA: TGTGCCAGTAGTATAACAGGGGTCTCCTATAATTCACCA.